The 16 T cell receptor beta chains presented below share a single source sample, sequenced in a study of OX40 agonist ivuxolimab in advanced cancers. The method was immunoSEQ multiplex PCR; TCRdb's version includes in-frame clones alone and lacks a portion of them. The sample lists tens of thousands of clones, about 91% seen once, with around 4% in the top ten. The sample was CD4+ or CD8+ T cells sorted from blood, taken in a trial of the OX40 agonist ivuxolimab. The receptor source for this set is an adult with an advanced solid tumor such as melanoma, head and neck, liver or kidney cancer.

The chain carries TRBV5-4 and TRBJ2-2; D not certain. Trimming took off 4 bases at V and 4 bases at J, with 20 bases between the two ends. The germline V gene has CDR1 SGHNT and CDR2 YYREEE (reference sequence). This CDR3 region has 17 residues. The CDR3 DNA reads as TGTGCCAGCAGCGACGGGTGGCGTACGCAGTTCACCGGGGAGCTGTTTTTT. It encodes CASSDGWRTQFTGELFF.

The CDR3 is CASSQQALSRDEQFF. The CDR3 coding sequence is TGCGCCAGCAGCCAACAAGCGTTAAGTCGGGATGAGCAGTTCTTC. This chain joins TRBV4-1 and TRBJ2-1; D is unresolved. Germline CDR1 and CDR2: MGHRA and YSYEKL. This CDR3 region has 15 residues. Trimming shortened V by 2 bases and J by 8 bases, and 16 bases separated the two germline ends.

The chain joins TRBV25-1 to TRBJ1-2, with D uncertain. The V and J ends lost 5 bases and 3 bases respectively, with 10 bases between them. This CDR3 spans 13 amino acids. The germline CDR1 and CDR2 sequences are MGHDK and SYGVNS. The CDR3 DNA reads TGTGCCAGCAGTTCCAGCATTTACTATGGCTACACCTTC. Translated, it gives CASSSSIYYGYTF.

V gene TRBV7-8 combines with J gene TRBJ2-7, with D maybe TRBD1 (7 bases). V was cut by 6 bases and J by 5 bases, with 20 bases left in between. Germline loops: CDR1 SGHVS, CDR2 FQNEAQ. The CDR3 is made up of 15 amino acids. The DNA for the CDR3 is TGTGCCAGCAGTTCCCAGGGGGGCTTCTCAGACGAGCAGTACTTC. Translation: CASSSQGGFSDEQYF.

The chain links TRBV4-2 to TRBJ2-7; 11 nucleotides align to TRBD2. This CDR3 comprises 14 residues. Germline trimming cut 1 base from V and 12 bases from J; bases unmatched to any gene: 8. Germline loops: CDR1 LGHNA, CDR2 YNFKEQ. In DNA, the CDR3 is TGTGCCAGCAGCCAAGCCCTAGCGGGAGGTGAAATGTACTTC. Protein sequence: CASSQALAGGEMYF.

The chain is built from TRBV7-6 and TRBJ2-2; D is possibly TRBD2 (5 bases). The germline gives CDR1 SGHVS, CDR2 FNYEAQ. The CDR3 totals 15 residues. V lost 7 bases, J lost 6 bases, and 18 bases lay in between. CDR3 coding DNA: TGTGCCAGCACCCCGGGGTGGGGAGCACCCGGGGAGCTGTTTTTT. This gives the protein CASTPGWGAPGELFF.

V usage is TRBV9 and J usage is TRBJ2-3, with unresolved D. Per the germline V gene, CDR1 is SGDLS and CDR2 is YYNGEE. Trimming took 0 bases from V and 0 from J, leaving 8 bases between them. CDR3 size: 15 residues. For the CDR3, the DNA is TGTGCCAGCAGCGTAGGTCTAACGAGCACAGATACGCAGTATTTT. Residues: CASSVGLTSTDTQYF.

About this clone: Relative to the germline gene, one junction end is altered; a read error may explain this. The J gene is TRBJ2-3, the V gene TRBV4-1, with D unclear. This CDR3 contains 14 residues. CDR1 and CDR2 (germline): MGHRA, YSYEKL. CDR3 residues: CASSEDLPTDTQYF. The CDR3 nucleotides read TGCGCCAGCAGCGAAGATCTACCCACAGATACGCAGTATTTT.

Concerning this clone itself: Being one base from a much bigger clone, this may be a read error. The chain combines TRBV4-2 with TRBJ2-7, with D tentatively TRBD1 (6 bases). V lost 0 bases and J 2 bases, leaving 8 bases between the germline ends. The CDR3 is 14 residues long. Looked up from germline, CDR1 is LGHNA and CDR2 is YNFKEQ. CDR3 amino acids: CASSQETGPYEQYF. The CDR3, as DNA: TGTGCCAGCAGCCAAGAGACAGGCCCCTACGAGCAGTACTTC.

This clone is medium-sized by share. This rearrangement joins TRBV6-5 to TRBJ1-1; no clear D. The CDR3 is made up of 14 amino acids. CDR1 is MNHEY, CDR2 SVGAGI, per germline. The V end was cut by 2 bases, the J end by 0 bases, with 7 bases between. The CDR3 DNA follows: TGTGCCAGCAGTTACAGGGATTTGAACACTGAAGCTTTCTTT. As protein: CASSYRDLNTEAFF.

The chain joins TRBV28 to TRBJ2-3; no definite D call. Germline CDR1 is MDHEN and CDR2 is SYDVKM. Trimming cost V 5 bases and J 0 bases, with 12 bases left between them. The CDR3 has 15 residues. CDR3 nucleotides: TGTGCCAGCAGTCTAGGTGCGTCTAGCACAGATACGCAGTATTTT. It specifies CASSLGASSTDTQYF.

The V call is TRBV5-1, the J call TRBJ2-1, with D possibly matching TRBD1 (5 bases). The CDR3 extends over 11 amino acids. V shed 1 base and J shed 9 bases, with 5 bases lying between them. CDR1 and CDR2 from the germline V gene are SGHRS and YFSETQ. This CDR3 reads CASSLTGEQFF. The CDR3 bases are TGCGCCAGCAGCTTGACAGGTGAGCAGTTCTTC.

A single count supports this clone. This chain links TRBV28 with TRBJ2-2; D gene ambiguous. Trimming left V 5 bases short and J 6 bases short, with 13 bases between. Germline V gives CDR1 MDHEN, CDR2 SYDVKM. The CDR3 is 14 residues long. The CDR3: CASSPGFRPGELFF. As DNA, the CDR3 is TGTGCCAGCAGTCCCGGGTTTCGTCCCGGGGAGCTGTTTTTT.

This clone was observed once. The V gene is TRBV6-6, the J gene TRBJ1-1, with 7 nucleotides matching TRBD1. Germline CDR1 MNHNY, CDR2 SVGAGI (reference sequence). The V and J ends lost 6 bases and 1 base, in that order; junction bases with no gene match: 5. The CDR3 sequence is 14 residues long. CDR3 bases: TGTGCCAGCAGATGGACAGGCCGGAACACTGAAGCTTTCTTT. It is translated as CASRWTGRNTEAFF.

Only one count was recorded for this clone. The rearrangement joins TRBV6-5 to TRBJ1-2, with 7 bases identical to TRBD1. The V gene end was trimmed by 4 bases and the J gene end by 6 bases; junction bases not matched to a gene: 8. CDR1 and CDR2 (germline): MNHEY, SVGAGI. The CDR3 runs to 14 residues. CDR3 sequence: CASSFLRGSDGYTF. The DNA of the CDR3 is TGTGCCAGCAGTTTTCTCAGGGGGTCTGATGGCTACACCTTC.

The chain uses TRBV13 and TRBJ2-2; D ambiguous. From germline, CDR1 is PRHDT and CDR2 FYEKMQ (reference sequence). Trimming took off 5 bases at V and 4 bases at J, with 8 bases between the two ends. The CDR3 is 13 residues long. The CDR3 region has the DNA TGTGCCAGCAGCGTTTCAGTCACCGGGGAGCTGTTTTTT. It encodes CASSVSVTGELFF.